The sample holds many counts of the clone carrying this TCR beta chain. Its antigen is not known. RNA transcripts provided the source from which TCR beta CDR3 regions were amplified. During a first-round RT-PCR of the TCR CDR3, the HTBI primer set was used. TCRdb called the multiplex PCR reads again in MiXCR, with one record for every CDR3 protein. The sample lists over 250,000 distinct CDR3 sequences, 20% to 30% occurring once. The CDR3 extends over 18 amino acids. V lost 4 bases, J lost 0 bases, and 5 bases stayed unmatched. CDR1 and CDR2 from the germline V gene are LGHNA and YNFKEQ. This specimen belongs to a study of T cells in Graves' hyperthyroidism and ophthalmopathy. Patients aged 18 to 65 with hyperthyroidism were newly diagnosed, with duration under 2 months. Thyroid ultrasound, orbital computed tomography, clinical symptoms, and serum thyroxine and TRAb underpinned diagnoses. The study, taken as a whole, reports: Onset of ophthalmopathy came a median 6.5 months after the model predicted it. Most thyroid-expanded clonotypes above 0.001 were also found in blood.

V and J are TRBV4-2 and TRBJ2-2, with TRBD2 matching 13 bases. The sequenced material came from blood. This clonotype was obtained from a man aged 40-49 years with Graves' hyperthyroidism that later progressed to Graves' ophthalmopathy. CDR3 sequence: CASSPGTSGKANTGELFF. The CDR3 nucleotides read TGTGCCAGCAGCCCAGGGACTAGCGGGAAAGCGAACACCGGGGAGCTGTTTTTT.